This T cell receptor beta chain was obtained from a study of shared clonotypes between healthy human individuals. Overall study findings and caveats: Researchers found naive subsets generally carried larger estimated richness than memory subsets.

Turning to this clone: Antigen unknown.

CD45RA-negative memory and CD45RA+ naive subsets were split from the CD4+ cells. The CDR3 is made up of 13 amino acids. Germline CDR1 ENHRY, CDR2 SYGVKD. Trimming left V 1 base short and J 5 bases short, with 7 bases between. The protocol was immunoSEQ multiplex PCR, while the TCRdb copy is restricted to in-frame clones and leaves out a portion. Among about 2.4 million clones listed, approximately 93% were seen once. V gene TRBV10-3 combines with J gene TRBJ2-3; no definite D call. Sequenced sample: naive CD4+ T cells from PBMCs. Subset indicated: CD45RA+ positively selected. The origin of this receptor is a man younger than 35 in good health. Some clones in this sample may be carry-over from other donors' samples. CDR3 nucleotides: TGTGCCATCAGTGAGTTAGCCGGAGATACGCAGTATTTT. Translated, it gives CAISELAGDTQYF.